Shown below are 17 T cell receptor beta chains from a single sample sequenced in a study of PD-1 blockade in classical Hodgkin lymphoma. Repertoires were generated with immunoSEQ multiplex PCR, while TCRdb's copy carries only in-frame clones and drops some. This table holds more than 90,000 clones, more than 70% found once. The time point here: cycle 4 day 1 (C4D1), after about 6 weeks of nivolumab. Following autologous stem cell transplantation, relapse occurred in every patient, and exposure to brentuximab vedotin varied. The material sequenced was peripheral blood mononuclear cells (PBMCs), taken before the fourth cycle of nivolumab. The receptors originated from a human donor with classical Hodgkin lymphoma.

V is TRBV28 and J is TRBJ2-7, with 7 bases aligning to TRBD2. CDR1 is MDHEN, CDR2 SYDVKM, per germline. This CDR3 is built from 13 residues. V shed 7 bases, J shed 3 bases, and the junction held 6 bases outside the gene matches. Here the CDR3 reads CASKGRGLYEQYF. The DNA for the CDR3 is TGTGCCAGCAAGGGGAGGGGCCTCTACGAGCAGTACTTC.

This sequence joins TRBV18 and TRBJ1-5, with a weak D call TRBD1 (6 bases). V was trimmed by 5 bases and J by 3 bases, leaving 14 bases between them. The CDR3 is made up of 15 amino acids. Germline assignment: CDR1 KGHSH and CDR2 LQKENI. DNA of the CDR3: TGTGCCAGCTCAAAGGAGACAGGCCCCAATCAGCCCCAGCATTTT. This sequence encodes CASSKETGPNQPQHF.

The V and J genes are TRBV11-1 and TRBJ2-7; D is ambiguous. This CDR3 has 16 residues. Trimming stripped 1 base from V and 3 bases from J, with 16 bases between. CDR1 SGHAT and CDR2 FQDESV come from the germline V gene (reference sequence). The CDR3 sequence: CASSLGYGSDLYEQYF. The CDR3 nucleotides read TGTGCCAGCAGCTTAGGGTACGGTTCGGACCTCTACGAGCAGTACTTC.

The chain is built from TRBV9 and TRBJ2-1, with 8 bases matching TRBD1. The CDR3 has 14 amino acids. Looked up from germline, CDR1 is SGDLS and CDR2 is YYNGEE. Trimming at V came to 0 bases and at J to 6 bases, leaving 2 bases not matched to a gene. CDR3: CASSVAGQGNEQFF. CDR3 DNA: TGTGCCAGCAGCGTAGCTGGACAGGGCAATGAGCAGTTCTTC.

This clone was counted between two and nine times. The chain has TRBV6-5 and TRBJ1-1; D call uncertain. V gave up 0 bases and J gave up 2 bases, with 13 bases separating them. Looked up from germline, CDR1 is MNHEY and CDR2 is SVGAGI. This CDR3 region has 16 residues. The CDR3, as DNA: TGTGCCAGCAGTTACTCACTTTTGACAACCAACACTGAAGCTTTCTTT. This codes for CASSYSLLTTNTEAFF.

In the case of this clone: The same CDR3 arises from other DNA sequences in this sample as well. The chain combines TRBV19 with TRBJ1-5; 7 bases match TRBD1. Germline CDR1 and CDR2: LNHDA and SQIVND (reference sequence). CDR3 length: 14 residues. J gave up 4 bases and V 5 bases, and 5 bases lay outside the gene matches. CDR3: CASSLRQGNQPQHF. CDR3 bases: TGTGCCAGTAGTTTAAGACAGGGAAATCAGCCCCAGCATTTT. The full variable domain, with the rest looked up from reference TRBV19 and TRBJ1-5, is DGGITQSPKYLFRKEGQNVTLSCEQNLNHDAMYWYRQDPGQGLRLIYYSQIVNDFQKGDIAEGYSVSREKKESFPLTVTSAQKNPTAFYLCASSLRQGNQPQHFGDGTRLSIL.

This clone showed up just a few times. The CDR3 loop reads CASSFQTGRPYEKLFF. As DNA, the CDR3 is TGTGCCAGTAGTTTCCAAACAGGGAGACCTTATGAAAAACTGTTTTTT. This rearrangement joins TRBV19 to TRBJ1-4; possible D gene TRBD1, 6 bases. This CDR3 contains 16 residues. Germline CDR1 reads LNHDA; CDR2 reads SQIVND (reference sequence). Between the trimmed V and J ends, which lost 5 bases and 6 bases, there was a span of 19 bases.

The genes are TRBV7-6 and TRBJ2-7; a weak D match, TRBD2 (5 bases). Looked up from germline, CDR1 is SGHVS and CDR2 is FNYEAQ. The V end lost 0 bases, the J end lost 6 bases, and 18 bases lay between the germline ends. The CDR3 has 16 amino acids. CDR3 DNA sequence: TGTGCCAGCAGCTTAGCGGGCGGGCTCGCGTCCCTCGAGCAGTACTTC. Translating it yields CASSLAGGLASLEQYF.

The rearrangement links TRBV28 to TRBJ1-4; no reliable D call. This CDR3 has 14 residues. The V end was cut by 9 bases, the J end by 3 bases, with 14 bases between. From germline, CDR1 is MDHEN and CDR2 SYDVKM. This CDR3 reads CASTQGGSNEKLFF. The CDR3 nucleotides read TGTGCCAGTACCCAAGGCGGCTCTAATGAAAAACTGTTTTTT.

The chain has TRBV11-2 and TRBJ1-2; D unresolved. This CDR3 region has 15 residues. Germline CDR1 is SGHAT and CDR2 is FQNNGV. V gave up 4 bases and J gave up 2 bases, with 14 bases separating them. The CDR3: CASSWATGMNYGYTF. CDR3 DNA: TGTGCCAGCAGCTGGGCAACCGGGATGAACTATGGCTACACCTTC.

CDR3 protein: CASSHRGPETQYF. The CDR3 DNA follows: TGCGCCAGCAGCCACAGGGGGCCTGAGACCCAGTACTTC. The gene calls are TRBV5-1 and TRBJ2-5; TRBD1 matches 9 bases. CDR1 SGHRS and CDR2 YFSETQ come from the germline V gene. This CDR3 is 13 amino acids long. V shed 4 bases and J 5 bases; nucleotides not matched to a gene: 3.

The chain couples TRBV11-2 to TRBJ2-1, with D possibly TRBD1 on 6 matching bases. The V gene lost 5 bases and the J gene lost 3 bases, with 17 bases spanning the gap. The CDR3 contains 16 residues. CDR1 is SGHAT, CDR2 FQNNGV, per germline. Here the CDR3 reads CASSATGTLLYNEQFF. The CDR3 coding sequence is TGTGCCAGCAGCGCAACCGGGACATTACTCTACAATGAGCAGTTCTTC.

CDR3 DNA sequence: TGTGCCTGGAGTGAGTTGGAGGGGGCGATCTATGGCTACACCTTC. This translates into CAWSELEGAIYGYTF. V and J are TRBV30 and TRBJ1-2; 7 positions match TRBD1. V was pared by 1 base and J by 4 bases, with 9 bases of the junction left unmatched. From germline, CDR1 is GTSNPN and CDR2 SVGIG (reference sequence). This CDR3 is built from 15 residues.

For the CDR3, the DNA is TGTGCCAGTAGTAGTGGGGGACTCGACTACTATGGCTACACCTTC. Protein sequence: CASSSGGLDYYGYTF. The chain has TRBV19 and TRBJ1-2; a possible D gene is TRBD1 (5 bases). Trimming pared 4 bases from V and 3 bases from J, leaving 15 bases between. Looked up from germline, CDR1 is LNHDA and CDR2 is SQIVND (reference sequence). The CDR3 sequence is 15 residues long.

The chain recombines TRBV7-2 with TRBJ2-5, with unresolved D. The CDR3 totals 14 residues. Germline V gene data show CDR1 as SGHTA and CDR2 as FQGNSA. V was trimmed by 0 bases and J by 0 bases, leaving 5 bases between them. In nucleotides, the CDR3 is TGTGCCAGCAGCTTAGCGGGCAACCAAGAGACCCAGTACTTC. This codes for CASSLAGNQETQYF.

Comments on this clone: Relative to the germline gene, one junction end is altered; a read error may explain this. The CDR3 region is CASSVDPTTGGRLIF. CDR3 in DNA: TGTGCCAGCAGCGTAGACCCCACGACAGGGGGTAGGTTAATCTTT. The V call is TRBV9, the J call TRBJ1-1, with 9 bases matching TRBD1. The CDR3 consists of 15 residues. Germline loops: CDR1 SGDLS, CDR2 YYNGEE. Drawing the rest from reference TRBV9 and TRBJ1-1, the complete variable domain is DSGVTQTPKHLITATGQRVTLRCSPRSGDLSVYWYQQSLDQGLQFLIQYYNGEERAKGNILERFSAQQFPDLHSELNLSSLELGDSALYFCASSVDPTTGGRLIFGQGTRLTVV.

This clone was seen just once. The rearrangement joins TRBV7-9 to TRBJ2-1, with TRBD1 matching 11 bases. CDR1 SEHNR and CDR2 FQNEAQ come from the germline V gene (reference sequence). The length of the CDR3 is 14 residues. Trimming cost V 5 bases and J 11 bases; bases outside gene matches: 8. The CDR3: CASSTRDRGRKQFF. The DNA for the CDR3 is TGTGCCAGCAGCACCCGGGACAGGGGGAGAAAGCAGTTCTTC. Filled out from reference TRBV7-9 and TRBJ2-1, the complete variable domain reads DTGVSQNPRHKITKRGQNVTFRCDPISEHNRLYWYRQTLGQGPEFLTYFQNEAQLEKSRLLSDRFSAERPKGSFSTLEIQRTEQGDSAMYLCASSTRDRGRKQFFGPGTRLTVL.